This T cell receptor beta chain was identified in a study of PD-1 blockade in classical Hodgkin lymphoma. Relapse was seen in all patients after autologous stem cell transplantation, and brentuximab vedotin exposure was variable. The assay was immunoSEQ multiplex PCR, and TCRdb's table has in-frame clones only and misses some. There are about 20,000 clones in the sample; approximately 73% occur only once, and around a quarter lies in the top ten. V trimming: 1 base; J trimming: 9 bases; junction bases outside the gene matches: 4. The CDR3 contains 14 residues. CDR1 is SGHNT and CDR2 is YENEEA in the germline V gene.

The sequences come from peripheral blood mononuclear cells (PBMCs), collected before the second cycle of nivolumab. The source of this sequence is a human donor with classical Hodgkin lymphoma. The rearrangement joins TRBV11-3 to TRBJ2-1; 9 nucleotides align to TRBD2. The CDR3 DNA follows: TGTGCCAGCAGCTTAGGCGGGAGGGCCGCTGAGCAGTTCTTC. This gives the protein CASSLGGRAAEQFF.